The TCR beta chain under discussion was sequenced for a study of T cell responses to AZD1222 COVID-19 vaccine. Study-wide points: Nearly half of the spike-specific TCRs reportedly recognize variant regions that carry no mutations. Females made up more of the donors, who were largely white British, and clonal diversity may have come out too low.

The CDR3 extends over 13 amino acids. V was shortened by 3 bases and J by 0 bases, with 6 bases between the two germline ends. Germline CDR1 DFQATT, CDR2 SNEGSKA (reference sequence). Sequenced by immunoSEQ multiplex PCR; TCRdb stores in-frame clones only, minus some. Here the sample spans about 110,000 clones, over 90% being singletons. Concerning this clone itself: The antigen is undetermined.

Sequencing was performed on peripheral blood, taken 28 days after the second AZD1222 dose. The sequence was obtained from an adult who received the AZD1222 COVID-19 vaccine. The gene calls are TRBV20-1 and TRBJ1-5; no clear D gene. CDR3 sequence: CSASSTSNQPQHF. CDR3 DNA: TGCAGTGCTAGTTCGACTAGCAATCAGCCCCAGCATTTT.